This passage covers 24 T cell receptor beta chains from one sample sequenced in a study of shared clonotypes between healthy human individuals. Method: immunoSEQ multiplex PCR; TCRdb's copy keeps in-frame clones and lacks some. The table has about 1.5 million clones, approximately 98% seen once. The sequencing input was naive CD4+ T cells sorted from blood. Regarding subset: CD45RA+ positively selected. These receptors all come from a young man in good health.

The J gene is TRBJ1-1, the V gene TRBV7-3, with 8 bases matching TRBD1. Germline CDR1 and CDR2: SGHTA and FQGTGA. The ends lost 4 bases at V and 3 bases at J; junction bases unmatched: 1. This CDR3 spans 13 amino acids. CDR3 sequence: CASSSQGDTEAFF. The DNA for the CDR3 is TGTGCCAGCAGCTCACAGGGGGACACTGAAGCTTTCTTT.

V is TRBV5-4 and J is TRBJ2-5, with D perhaps TRBD1 (5 bases). The length of the CDR3 is 14 residues. In germline, CDR1 is SGHNT, CDR2 YYREEE (reference sequence). Trimming took off 4 bases at V and 2 bases at J, with 12 bases between the two ends. The CDR3 sequence: CASSHGQYQETQYF. In DNA, the CDR3 is TGTGCCAGCAGCCATGGACAATATCAAGAGACCCAGTACTTC. Full variable domain (outside the CDR3, taken from reference TRBV5-4 and TRBJ2-5): ETGVTQSPTHLIKTRGQQVTLRCSSQSGHNTVSWYQQALGQGPQFIFQYYREEENGRGNFPPRFSGLQFPNYSSELNVNALELDDSALYLCASSHGQYQETQYFGPGTRLLVL.

This chain joins TRBV27 and TRBJ2-1, with D possibly being TRBD1 or TRBD2 (5 bases each). The CDR3 is made up of 14 amino acids. Germline V gene data show CDR1 as MNHEY and CDR2 as SMNVEV (reference sequence). V was clipped by 3 bases and J by 9 bases, with 15 bases between them. The CDR3 loop reads CASSLDSPQGEQFF. In DNA, the CDR3 is TGTGCCAGCAGTTTGGACTCTCCTCAGGGTGAGCAGTTCTTC.

The chain's CDR3 is CASSQAGVPYNEQFF. CDR3 bases: TGTGCCAGCAGCCAAGCGGGAGTCCCCTACAATGAGCAGTTCTTC. This chain uses TRBV14 with TRBJ2-1, with a weak D call TRBD2 (6 bases). This CDR3 contains 15 residues. Per the germline V gene, CDR1 is SGHDN and CDR2 is FVKESK. V gave up 1 base and J gave up 2 bases, with 9 bases separating them.

The chain couples TRBV6-6 to TRBJ2-1; D call uncertain. CDR3 length: 10 residues. The V gene lost 7 bases and the J gene lost 8 bases, with 6 bases spanning the gap. Germline lookup yields CDR1 MNHNY and CDR2 SVGAGI (reference sequence). DNA for the CDR3: TGTGCCAGCAAGGGCCATGAGCAGTTCTTC. Protein sequence: CASKGHEQFF.

This clone was recorded once. The rearrangement joins TRBV2 to TRBJ2-1, with TRBD2 identical over 7 bases. CDR1 and CDR2 from the germline V gene are SNHLY and FYNNEI. The CDR3 spans 14 residues. The J segment lost 10 bases and the V segment lost 9 bases, leaving 15 bases of the junction unmatched. The CDR3 region has the DNA TGTGCCAGTGGACGGGGGGAGGGCCCGGGAGAGCAGTTCTTC. As protein: CASGRGEGPGEQFF.

The CDR3 spells CASSLEGAEQYF. DNA for the CDR3: TGCGCCAGCAGCTTGGAGGGGGCCGAACAGTACTTC. The chain joins TRBV5-1 to TRBJ2-7; 7 bases map to TRBD1. V shed 0 bases, J shed 10 bases, and the junction held 4 bases outside the gene matches. The germline V gene has CDR1 SGHRS and CDR2 YFSETQ. The CDR3 runs 12 residues.

This clone was detected only once. The chain recombines TRBV30 with TRBJ2-4, with 7 positions matching TRBD2. Per the germline V gene, CDR1 is GTSNPN and CDR2 is SVGIG (reference sequence). CDR3 size: 18 residues. The J segment lost 2 bases and the V segment lost 0 bases, leaving 13 bases of the junction unmatched. CDR3 loop: CAWSVGGSLIPTKNIQYF. The CDR3 DNA reads as TGTGCCTGGAGTGTTGGCGGGAGCCTTATCCCCACCAAAAACATTCAGTACTTC.

This clone was counted once. The chain joins TRBV28 to TRBJ2-1; unclear D gene. There are 13 residues in the CDR3. Trimming took off 7 bases at V and 6 bases at J, with 13 bases between the two ends. Germline V gene data show CDR1 as MDHEN and CDR2 as SYDVKM. The CDR3 is CASTPQLVNEQFF. The CDR3, as DNA: TGTGCCAGCACCCCTCAACTGGTCAATGAGCAGTTCTTC. The full variable domain, in which reference TRBV28 and TRBJ2-1 provide the parts outside the CDR3, is DVKVTQSSRYLVKRTGEKVFLECVQDMDHENMFWYRQDPGLGLRLIYFSYDVKMKEKGDIPEGYSVSREKKERFSLILESASTNQTSMYLCASTPQLVNEQFFGPGTRLTVL.

The CDR3 DNA follows: TGCGCCAGCAGTGAGTCGTGGGGGACCGAGACCCAGTACTTC. Protein sequence: CASSESWGTETQYF. The chain couples TRBV10-2 to TRBJ2-5; either TRBD1 or TRBD2 may supply D (5 bases each). CDR1 and CDR2 from the germline V gene are WSHSY and SAAADI. The CDR3 loop spans 14 amino acids. V lost 0 bases and J lost 5, with 10 bases in between.

The rearrangement joins TRBV6-1 to TRBJ2-4; TRBD2 agrees at 8 bases. J was trimmed by 8 bases and V by 0 bases; bases with no gene match: 9. CDR1 MNHNS and CDR2 SASEGT come from the germline V gene. This CDR3 has 16 residues. The CDR3 region is CASSEAPISGRDIQYF. CDR3 coding DNA: TGTGCCAGCAGTGAAGCCCCGATAAGCGGGAGAGACATTCAGTACTTC.

The chain's CDR3 is CASSLWAGGNTGELFF. CDR3 nucleotides: TGTGCCAGCAGTTTATGGGCAGGGGGCAACACCGGGGAGCTGTTTTTT. J is TRBJ2-2 and V is TRBV28, with 8 bases lining up with TRBD1. Germline V lookup: CDR1 MDHEN, CDR2 SYDVKM. J lost 2 bases, V lost 0 bases, and 2 bases had no gene match. The CDR3 sequence is 16 residues long.

The chain uses TRBV27 and TRBJ1-6; TRBD1 matches 8 bases. CDR3 length: 13 amino acids. Germline values: CDR1 MNHEY, CDR2 SMNVEV (reference sequence). The V segment lost 5 bases and the J segment 8 bases; nucleotides outside the gene matches: 2. The CDR3 DNA is TGTGCCAGCAGTACGACAGGGGATTCACCCCTCCACTTT. It specifies CASSTTGDSPLHF.

The chain is built from TRBV5-6 and TRBJ1-1; no clear D gene. V was pared by 3 bases and J by 14 bases, with 14 bases between. This CDR3 contains 11 residues. CDR1 and CDR2 (germline): SGHDT, YYEEEE. This CDR3 reads CASSSDRRPFF. As DNA, the CDR3 is TGTGCCAGCAGCTCGGATAGGCGGCCGTTCTTT.

The V and J genes are TRBV5-4 and TRBJ2-7; D not certain. The CDR3 totals 15 residues. Trimming took off 4 bases at V and 5 bases at J, with 19 bases between the two ends. Germline V gives CDR1 SGHNT, CDR2 YYREEE (reference sequence). CDR3 protein: CASSPWAQGEDEQYF. Here the CDR3 DNA reads TGTGCCAGCAGCCCTTGGGCCCAAGGAGAAGACGAGCAGTACTTC.

This rearrangement joins TRBV10-3 to TRBJ2-7; perhaps TRBD1 as D (6 bases). Trimming stripped 6 bases from V and 0 bases from J, with 12 bases between. The germline gives CDR1 ENHRY, CDR2 SYGVKD. This CDR3 contains 14 residues. The CDR3, as DNA: TGTGCCATCAGCGATACAGGGATCTCCTACGAGCAGTACTTC. Translating it yields CAISDTGISYEQYF.

The V and J genes are TRBV5-8 and TRBJ2-1; 10 bases are shared with TRBD2. This CDR3 has 17 residues. Germline V gene data show CDR1 as SGHTS and CDR2 as YDEGEE. V lost 1 base to trimming and J lost 0 bases; unmatched junction nucleotides: 4. The CDR3 loop reads CASSLWLAGDSYNEQFF. CDR3 DNA: TGTGCCAGCAGCTTGTGGCTAGCGGGAGACTCCTACAATGAGCAGTTCTTC.

This chain joins TRBV5-4 and TRBJ2-3; tentative D call: TRBD1 (6 bases). V was pared by 4 bases and J by 3 bases, with 12 bases between. Germline V gene sequence: CDR1 SGHNT, CDR2 YYREEE (reference sequence). This CDR3 region has 14 residues. Here the CDR3 DNA reads TGTGCCAGCAGCCTTTGGACAGCTACAGATACGCAGTATTTT. Its translation: CASSLWTATDTQYF.

The genes are TRBV5-1 and TRBJ2-3, with TRBD2 identical over 11 bases. This CDR3 region has 17 residues. The V gene end was trimmed by 5 bases and the J gene end by 0 bases; junction bases not matched to a gene: 8. CDR1 is SGHRS and CDR2 is YFSETQ in the germline V gene. The CDR3 DNA reads as TGCGCCAGCAGGGCCGGGACTAGCGGCCAGAGCACAGATACGCAGTATTTT. It is translated as CASRAGTSGQSTDTQYF.

The chain couples TRBV5-5 to TRBJ2-4; TRBD1 is a possible D gene (6 bases). Trimming removed 2 bases at V and 2 bases at J, with 11 bases between. This CDR3 has 15 residues. Germline-derived CDR1 and CDR2 are SGHKS and YYEKEE (reference sequence). The CDR3 sequence: CASSFYRESKNIQYF. CDR3 nucleotides: TGTGCCAGCAGCTTCTACAGGGAATCCAAAAACATTCAGTACTTC.

Only one count was recorded for this clone. Within the sample, other DNA sequences also encode this same CDR3. The chain recombines TRBV28 with TRBJ2-7, with D perhaps matching TRBD1 (6 bases). The CDR3 runs 12 residues. Per the germline V gene, CDR1 is MDHEN and CDR2 is SYDVKM. V gave up 6 bases and J gave up 4 bases, with 10 bases separating them. This CDR3 reads CASSEQGYEQYF. For the CDR3, the DNA is TGTGCCAGCAGCGAACAGGGTTACGAGCAGTACTTC.

The chain carries TRBV27 and TRBJ2-3, with 12 bases lining up with TRBD2. CDR3 length: 16 residues. With V trimmed by 5 bases and J by 6 bases, 9 bases remained unmatched. Germline V CDR1 and CDR2: MNHEY, SMNVEV (reference sequence). The CDR3 DNA reads as TGTGCCAGCAGTCTCCGTACTAGCGGGGGGACCGATACGCAGTATTTT. Encoded protein: CASSLRTSGGTDTQYF.

This rearrangement joins TRBV13 to TRBJ2-3, with a possible D match to TRBD1 (7 bases). Trimming left V 2 bases short and J 6 bases short, with 15 bases between. Germline V lookup: CDR1 PRHDT, CDR2 FYEKMQ (reference sequence). The CDR3 runs to 15 residues. The CDR3 nucleotides read TGTGCCAGCAGCTTAATCGGACAGGCGGGGGATACGCAGTATTTT. It codes for CASSLIGQAGDTQYF.

With regard to this clone: Other nucleotide sequences from this sample produce the same CDR3. The chain uses TRBV27 and TRBJ1-1; D ambiguous. Germline V lookup: CDR1 MNHEY, CDR2 SMNVEV (reference sequence). The CDR3 runs 12 residues. Trimming removed 6 bases at V and 1 base at J, with 6 bases between. CDR3: CASRTGNTEAFF. The CDR3 bases are TGTGCCAGCAGAACGGGGAACACTGAAGCTTTCTTT.